The rows below give T cell receptor beta chains drawn from one sample of a study of blood T cell repertoires in COVID-19. TCRdb's table, derived via immunoSEQ multiplex PCR, lists solely in-frame clones and lacks some. The sample consists of 150,000 to 170,000 clones, 65% to 85% of them appearing once. Sequencing was carried out using peripheral blood. The receptors stem from a woman older than 75 with acute or convalescent COVID-19. Both conserved end residues are part of each CDR3. Fields, in order: V gene, clone size, J gene, D gene, CDR3 protein, CDR3 DNA. A D gene is named only where the DNA matches it firmly. Clone size is stated in some rows and not others, as once, few, many or a class when expanded.

>TRBV18|NA|TRBJ2-7|TRBD2
CASSPMAGGLSYEQYF
TGTGCCAGCTCACCAATGGCGGGGGGGCTTTCCTACGAGCAGTACTTC
>TRBV18|NA|TRBJ1-5|NA
CASSPVWEVSNQPQHF
TGTGCCAGCTCACCAGTCTGGGAGGTTAGCAATCAGCCCCAGCATTTT
>TRBV11-1|once|TRBJ2-7|TRBD1
CASSPKGDRGRYEQYF
TGTGCCAGCAGCCCGAAAGGGGACAGGGGGAGATACGAGCAGTACTTC
>TRBV5-1|NA|TRBJ1-1|NA
CASSYGQSTEAFF
TGCGCCAGCAGCTACGGACAGTCCACTGAAGCTTTCTTT
>TRBV5-6|few|TRBJ2-7|NA
CASSLGNGQGGYEQYF
TGTGCCAGCAGCTTGGGGAACGGACAGGGAGGGTACGAGCAGTACTTC
>TRBV29-1|NA|TRBJ2-7|NA
CSAERNYEQYF
TGCAGCGCTGAGCGGAACTACGAGCAGTACTTC
>TRBV2|NA|TRBJ1-2|TRBD1
CASGTGTINYGYTF
TGTGCCAGCGGGACAGGGACAATTAACTATGGCTACACCTTC
>TRBV3-1/TRBV3-2|NA|TRBJ1-6|NA
CASSQRTAPNSPLHF
TGTGCCAGCAGCCAGAGGACAGCCCCTAATTCACCCCTCCACTTT
>TRBV2|NA|TRBJ2-5|NA
CASAHPLLQETQYF
TGTGCCAGCGCCCATCCGTTACTCCAAGAGACCCAGTACTTC
>TRBV28|NA|TRBJ2-7|NA
CASSVPRRFYEQYF
TGTGCCAGCAGTGTCCCAAGGAGATTCTACGAGCAGTACTTC
>TRBV9|few|TRBJ2-2|NA
CASSARDSATGELFF
TGTGCCAGCAGCGCCCGGGATAGCGCCACCGGGGAGCTGTTTTTT
>TRBV5-4|few|TRBJ2-7|TRBD1
CASSLSLTGGAYEQYF
TGTGCCAGCAGCTTGTCCCTGACAGGGGGAGCGTACGAGCAGTACTTC
>TRBV7-2|NA|TRBJ1-3|NA
CASSPRGNSGNTIYF
TGTGCCAGCAGCCCCAGGGGAAACTCTGGAAACACCATATATTTT
>TRBV7-6|NA|TRBJ1-1|NA
CASSPSTGPSTEAFF
TGTGCCAGCAGCCCCTCGACAGGCCCGAGCACTGAAGCTTTCTTT
>TRBV2|NA|TRBJ1-1|NA
CASTQSGGTEAFF
TGTGCCAGCACTCAGTCCGGGGGCACTGAAGCTTTCTTT
>TRBV20-1|NA|TRBJ1-3|NA
CSASLRSGNTIYF
TGCAGTGCTAGTCTCCGCTCTGGAAACACCATATATTTT